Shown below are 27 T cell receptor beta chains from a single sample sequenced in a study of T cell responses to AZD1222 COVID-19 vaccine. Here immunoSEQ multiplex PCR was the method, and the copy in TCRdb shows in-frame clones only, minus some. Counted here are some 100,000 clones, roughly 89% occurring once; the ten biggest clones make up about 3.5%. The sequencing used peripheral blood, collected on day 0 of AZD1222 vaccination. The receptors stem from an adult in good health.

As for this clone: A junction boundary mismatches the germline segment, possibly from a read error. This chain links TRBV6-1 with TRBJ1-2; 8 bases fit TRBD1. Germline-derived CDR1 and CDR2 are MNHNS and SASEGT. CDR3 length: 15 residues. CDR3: CASIERGTGFYGYTF. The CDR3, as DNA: TGTGCCAGCATTGAAAGGGGGACAGGCTTTTATGGCTACACCTTC.

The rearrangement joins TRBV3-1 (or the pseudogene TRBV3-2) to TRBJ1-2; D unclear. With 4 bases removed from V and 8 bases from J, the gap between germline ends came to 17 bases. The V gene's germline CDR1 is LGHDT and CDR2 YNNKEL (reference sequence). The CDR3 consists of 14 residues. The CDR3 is CASSPPGRFLGYTF. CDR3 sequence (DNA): TGTGCCAGCAGCCCGCCCGGGAGATTCTTAGGCTACACCTTC.

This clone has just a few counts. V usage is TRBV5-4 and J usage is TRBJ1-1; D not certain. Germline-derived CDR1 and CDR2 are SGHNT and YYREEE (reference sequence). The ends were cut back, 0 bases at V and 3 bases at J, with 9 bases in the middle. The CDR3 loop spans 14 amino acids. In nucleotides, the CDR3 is TGTGCCAGCAGCTTGGTTGGGGTGGACACTGAAGCTTTCTTT. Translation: CASSLVGVDTEAFF.

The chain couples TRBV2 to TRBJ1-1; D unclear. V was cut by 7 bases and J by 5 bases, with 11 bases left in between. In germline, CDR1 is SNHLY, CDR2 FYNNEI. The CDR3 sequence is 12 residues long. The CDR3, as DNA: TGTGCCAGCACGAGGGAATGGACTGAAGCTTTCTTT. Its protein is CASTREWTEAFF.

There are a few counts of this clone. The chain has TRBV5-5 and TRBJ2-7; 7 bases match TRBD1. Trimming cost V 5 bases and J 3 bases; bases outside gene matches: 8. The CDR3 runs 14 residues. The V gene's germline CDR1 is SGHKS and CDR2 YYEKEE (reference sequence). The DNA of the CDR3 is TGTGCCAGCAGATCTGGGACAGAAGGCTACGAGCAGTACTTC. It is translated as CASRSGTEGYEQYF.

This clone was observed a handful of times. DNA for the CDR3: TGTGCCAGCAGTGTACAGGGCTCTGGAAACACCATATATTTT. This sequence encodes CASSVQGSGNTIYF. The V call is TRBV2, the J call TRBJ1-3; perhaps TRBD1 as D (6 bases). V was shortened by 4 bases and J by 0 bases, with 7 bases between the two germline ends. The length of the CDR3 is 14 residues. The germline CDR1 and CDR2 sequences are SNHLY and FYNNEI.

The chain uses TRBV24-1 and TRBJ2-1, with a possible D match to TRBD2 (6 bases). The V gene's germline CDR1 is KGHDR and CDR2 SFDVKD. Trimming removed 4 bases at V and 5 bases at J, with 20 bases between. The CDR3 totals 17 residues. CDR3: CATSDSGEWGANNEQFF. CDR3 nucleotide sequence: TGTGCCACCAGTGACTCGGGAGAGTGGGGAGCCAACAATGAGCAGTTCTTC.

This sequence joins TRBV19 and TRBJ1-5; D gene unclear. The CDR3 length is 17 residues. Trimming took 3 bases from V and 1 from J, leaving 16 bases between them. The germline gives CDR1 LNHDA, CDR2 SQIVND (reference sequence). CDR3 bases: TGTGCCAGTAGTATCCGCATCCTCCTACTAAGCAATCAGCCCCAGCATTTT. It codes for CASSIRILLLSNQPQHF.

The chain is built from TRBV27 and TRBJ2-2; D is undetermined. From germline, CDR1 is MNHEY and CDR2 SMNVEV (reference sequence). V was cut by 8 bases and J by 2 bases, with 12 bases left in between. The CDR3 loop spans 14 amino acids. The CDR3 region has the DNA TGTGCCAGCCGTCTCCGACGTAACACCGGGGAGCTGTTTTTT. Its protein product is CASRLRRNTGELFF.

The CDR3 DNA reads as TGTGCCAGCAGTGGCCACTACGAGCAGTACTTC. As protein: CASSGHYEQYF. The J gene is TRBJ2-7, the V gene TRBV2; unclear D gene. Germline values: CDR1 SNHLY, CDR2 FYNNEI. V gave up 4 bases and J gave up 3 bases, with 4 bases separating them. This CDR3 contains 11 residues.

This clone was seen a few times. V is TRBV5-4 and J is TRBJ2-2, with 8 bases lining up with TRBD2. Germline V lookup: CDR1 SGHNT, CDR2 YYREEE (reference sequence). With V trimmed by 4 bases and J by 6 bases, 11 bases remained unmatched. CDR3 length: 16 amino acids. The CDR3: CASSPRAGGGAGELFF. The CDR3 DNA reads TGTGCCAGCAGCCCCCGTGCCGGGGGGGGAGCCGGGGAGCTGTTTTTT.

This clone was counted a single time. The CDR3 is CSVGRGQVRQETQYF. Written as DNA, the CDR3 is TGCAGCGTCGGACGAGGACAGGTTCGACAAGAGACCCAGTACTTC. This rearrangement joins TRBV29-1 to TRBJ2-5, with TRBD1 matching over 7 bases. The CDR3 runs to 15 residues. From germline, CDR1 is SQVTM and CDR2 ANQGSEA. After removal of 6 bases from V and 2 bases from J, the junction contained 12 bases not matched to a gene.

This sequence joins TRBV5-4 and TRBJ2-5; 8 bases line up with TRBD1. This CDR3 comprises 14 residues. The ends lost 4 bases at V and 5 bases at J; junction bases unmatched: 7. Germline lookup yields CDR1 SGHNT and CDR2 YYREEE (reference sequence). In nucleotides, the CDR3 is TGTGCCAGCAGCCCCACAGGGGGGTCGGAGACCCAGTACTTC. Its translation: CASSPTGGSETQYF.

The CDR3 here is CASRETGRDTEAFF. CDR3 in DNA: TGTGCCAGCAGAGAAACAGGGAGGGACACTGAAGCTTTCTTT. The V gene is TRBV6-4, the J gene TRBJ1-1; D possibly corresponds to TRBD1 (6 bases). Trimming removed 6 bases at V and 3 bases at J, with 14 bases between. The CDR3 totals 14 residues. Germline V gives CDR1 MRHNA, CDR2 SNTAGT.

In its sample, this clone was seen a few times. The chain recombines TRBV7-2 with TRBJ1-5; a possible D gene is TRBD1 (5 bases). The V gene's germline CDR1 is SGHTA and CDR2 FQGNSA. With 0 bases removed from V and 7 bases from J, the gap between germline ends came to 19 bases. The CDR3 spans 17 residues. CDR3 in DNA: TGTGCCAGCAGCTTAGCGGCAGGGACCCCTTTCGGACAGCCCCAGCATTTT. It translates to CASSLAAGTPFGQPQHF.

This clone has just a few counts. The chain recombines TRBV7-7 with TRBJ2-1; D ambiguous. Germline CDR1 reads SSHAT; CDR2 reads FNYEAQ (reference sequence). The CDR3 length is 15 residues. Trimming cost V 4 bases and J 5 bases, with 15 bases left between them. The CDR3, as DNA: TGTGCCAGCAGCTCGGGCTATCGGTCGGACAATGAGCAGTTCTTC. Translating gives CASSSGYRSDNEQFF.

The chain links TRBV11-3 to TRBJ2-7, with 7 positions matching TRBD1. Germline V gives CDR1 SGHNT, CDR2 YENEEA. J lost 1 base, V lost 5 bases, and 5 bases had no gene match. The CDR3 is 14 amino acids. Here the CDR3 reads CASSPSGQSYEQYF. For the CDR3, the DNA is TGTGCCAGCAGCCCTTCGGGACAGTCCTACGAGCAGTACTTC.

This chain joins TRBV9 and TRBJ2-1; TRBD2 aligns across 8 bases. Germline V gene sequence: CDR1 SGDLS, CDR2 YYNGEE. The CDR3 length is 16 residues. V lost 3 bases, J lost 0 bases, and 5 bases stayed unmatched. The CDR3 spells CASSAREGSSYNEQFF. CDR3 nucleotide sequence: TGTGCCAGCAGCGCCCGGGAGGGGAGCTCCTACAATGAGCAGTTCTTC. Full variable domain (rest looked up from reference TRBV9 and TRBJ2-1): DSGVTQTPKHLITATGQRVTLRCSPRSGDLSVYWYQQSLDQGLQFLIQYYNGEERAKGNILERFSAQQFPDLHSELNLSSLELGDSALYFCASSAREGSSYNEQFFGPGTRLTVL.

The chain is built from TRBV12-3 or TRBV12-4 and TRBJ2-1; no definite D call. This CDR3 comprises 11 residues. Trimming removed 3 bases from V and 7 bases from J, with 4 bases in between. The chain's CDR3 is CASSFVNEQFF. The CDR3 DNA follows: TGTGCCAGCAGTTTCGTGAATGAGCAGTTCTTC.

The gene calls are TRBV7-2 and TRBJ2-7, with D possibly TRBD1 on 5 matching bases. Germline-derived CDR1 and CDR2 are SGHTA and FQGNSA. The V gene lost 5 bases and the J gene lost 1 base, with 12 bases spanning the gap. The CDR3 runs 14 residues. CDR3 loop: CASSIQAMSYEQYF. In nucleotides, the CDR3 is TGTGCCAGCAGCATACAGGCCATGTCCTACGAGCAGTACTTC.

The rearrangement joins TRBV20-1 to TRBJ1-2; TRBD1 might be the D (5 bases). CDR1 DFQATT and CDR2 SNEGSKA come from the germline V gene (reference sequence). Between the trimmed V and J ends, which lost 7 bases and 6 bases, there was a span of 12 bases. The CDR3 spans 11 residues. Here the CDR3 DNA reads TGCAGTGGGATGGCAGGGCATGGCTACACCTTC. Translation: CSGMAGHGYTF.

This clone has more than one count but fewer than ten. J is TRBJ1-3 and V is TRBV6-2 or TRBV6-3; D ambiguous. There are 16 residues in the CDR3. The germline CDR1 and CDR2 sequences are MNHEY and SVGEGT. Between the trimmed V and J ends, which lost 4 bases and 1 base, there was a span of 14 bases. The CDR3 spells CASSSTNSVSGNTIYF. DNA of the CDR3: TGTGCCAGCAGTTCCACTAACTCTGTATCTGGAAACACCATATATTTT.

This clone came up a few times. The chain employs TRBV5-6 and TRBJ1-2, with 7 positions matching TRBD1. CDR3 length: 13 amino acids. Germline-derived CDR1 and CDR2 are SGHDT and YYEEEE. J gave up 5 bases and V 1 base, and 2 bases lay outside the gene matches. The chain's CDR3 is CASSLKGAYGYTF. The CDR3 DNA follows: TGTGCCAGCAGCTTGAAGGGGGCTTATGGCTACACCTTC.

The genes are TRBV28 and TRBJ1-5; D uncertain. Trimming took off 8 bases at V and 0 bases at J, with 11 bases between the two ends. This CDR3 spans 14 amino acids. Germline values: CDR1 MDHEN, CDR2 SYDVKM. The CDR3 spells CASGLALSNQPQHF. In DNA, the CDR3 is TGTGCCAGCGGCCTGGCACTTAGCAATCAGCCCCAGCATTTT.

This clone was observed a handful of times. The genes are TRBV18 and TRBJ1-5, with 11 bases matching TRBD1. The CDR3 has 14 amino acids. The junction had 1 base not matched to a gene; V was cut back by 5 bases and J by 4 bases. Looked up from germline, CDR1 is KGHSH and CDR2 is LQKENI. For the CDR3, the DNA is TGTGCCAGCTCAGGGACAGGGGGAAATCAGCCCCAGCATTTT. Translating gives CASSGTGGNQPQHF.

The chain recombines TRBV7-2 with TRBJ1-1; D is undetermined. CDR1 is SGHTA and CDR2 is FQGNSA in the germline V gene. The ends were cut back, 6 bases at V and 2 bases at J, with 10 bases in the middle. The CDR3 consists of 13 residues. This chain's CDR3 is CASRKQVNTEAFF. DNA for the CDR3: TGTGCCAGCAGAAAACAAGTAAACACTGAAGCTTTCTTT. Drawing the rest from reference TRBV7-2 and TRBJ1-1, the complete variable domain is GAGVSQSPSNKVTEKGKDVELRCDPISGHTALYWYRQSLGQGLEFLIYFQGNSAPDKSGLPSDRFSAERTGGSVSTLTIQRTQQEDSAVYLCASRKQVNTEAFFGQGTRLTVV.

Here the CDR3 DNA reads TGTGCCAGTAAGGGCATGAACTATGGCTACACCTTC. It is translated as CASKGMNYGYTF. The V gene is TRBV19, the J gene TRBJ1-2; no clear D. Deletions cut 7 bases from V and 2 bases from J, with 8 bases between. Germline CDR1 LNHDA, CDR2 SQIVND (reference sequence). The CDR3 runs 12 residues.